This TCR beta chain was recorded in a study of cytomegalovirus exposure and HLA in healthy donors. Findings and caveats of the study: Later analysis showed most CMV-associated TCR beta chains appearing HLA-restricted.

Points on this clone: Its antigen is still unknown.

Participants comprised healthy donors of bone marrow. 13 Jbeta primers and 60 Vbeta primers were used for the PCR. The data were produced by immunoSEQ multiplex PCR, yet TCRdb's version contains in-frame clones alone and is incomplete. The sample includes under 150,000 clones, roughly 79% of them seen just once. V was clipped by 3 bases and J by 8 bases, with 5 bases between them. Germline-derived CDR1 and CDR2 are SEHNR and FQNEAQ (reference sequence). This CDR3 region has 11 residues. The receptor was derived from a boy aged 2 to 9 in good health and CMV-seronegative. J is TRBJ2-1 and V is TRBV7-9; D not resolved. The sequenced material came from PBMCs. The CDR3 bases are TGTGCCAGCAGCTTGATAGATGAGCAGTTCTTC. Encoded protein: CASSLIDEQFF.